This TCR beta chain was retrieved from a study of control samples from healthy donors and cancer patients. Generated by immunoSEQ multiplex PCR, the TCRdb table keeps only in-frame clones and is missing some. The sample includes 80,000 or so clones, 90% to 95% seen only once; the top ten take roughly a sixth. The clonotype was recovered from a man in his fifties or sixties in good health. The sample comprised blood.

The CDR3 coding sequence is TGTGCCAGTAGTACCACAGGGTTGAACACTGAAGCTTTCTTT. Encoded protein: CASSTTGLNTEAFF. The chain is built from TRBV19 and TRBJ1-1; D may be TRBD1 (6 bases). V lost 4 bases and J 0 bases, leaving 9 bases between the germline ends. The CDR3 length is 14 residues. Looked up from germline, CDR1 is LNHDA and CDR2 is SQIVND (reference sequence).